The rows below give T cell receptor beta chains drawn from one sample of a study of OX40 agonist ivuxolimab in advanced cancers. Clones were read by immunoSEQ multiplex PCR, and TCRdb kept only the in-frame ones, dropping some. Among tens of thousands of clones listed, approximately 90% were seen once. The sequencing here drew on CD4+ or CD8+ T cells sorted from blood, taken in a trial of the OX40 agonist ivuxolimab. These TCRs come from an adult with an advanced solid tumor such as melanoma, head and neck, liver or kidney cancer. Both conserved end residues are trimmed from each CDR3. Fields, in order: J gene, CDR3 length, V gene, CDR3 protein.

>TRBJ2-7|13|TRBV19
ASSIRQGSSYEQY
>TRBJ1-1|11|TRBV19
ASSGMSNTEAF
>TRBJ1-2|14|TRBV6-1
ASSEGTGGDGYGYT
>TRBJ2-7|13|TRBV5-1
ASSPRGLNSYEQY
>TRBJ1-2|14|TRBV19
ASSTVPGQGDYGYT
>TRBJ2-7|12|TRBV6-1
ASSEQGGSYEQY
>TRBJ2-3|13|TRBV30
AWSVHTGGADTQY
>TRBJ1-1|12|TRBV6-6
ASSYGGHNTEAF
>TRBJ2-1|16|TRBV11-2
ASSLERASGRLYNEQF
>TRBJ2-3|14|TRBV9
ASSGLAGVGPDTQY
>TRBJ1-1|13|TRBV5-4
ASSTKTGMNTEAF
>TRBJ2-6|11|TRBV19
ATGPTGANVLT
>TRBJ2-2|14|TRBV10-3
AISESQAQNTGELF
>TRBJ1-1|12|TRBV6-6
ASSSSRQNTEAF
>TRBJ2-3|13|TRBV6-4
ASSPLAGGPDTQY
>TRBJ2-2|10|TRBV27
ASSLSLGELF
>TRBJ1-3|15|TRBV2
ASTSGTGVRSGNTIY
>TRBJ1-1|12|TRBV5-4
ASSLGWEVGEAF
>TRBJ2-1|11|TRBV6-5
ASSLTNAGEQF
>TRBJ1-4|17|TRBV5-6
ASSPRHQDAQRTNEKLF
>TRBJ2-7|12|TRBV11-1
ASSPGQGTYEQY
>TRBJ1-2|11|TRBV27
ASRSPQNYGYT
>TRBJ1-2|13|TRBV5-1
ASSTEQGAKYGYT
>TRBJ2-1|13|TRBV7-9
ASRPSAAGFNEQF
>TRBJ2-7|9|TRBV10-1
ASSGEYEQY
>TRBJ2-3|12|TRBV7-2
ASTPAGPTDTQY
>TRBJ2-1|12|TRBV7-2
ASSLRLAYNEQF
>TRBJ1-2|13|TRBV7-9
ASSVFDPAYYGYA
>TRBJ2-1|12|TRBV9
ASSVGVGRDEQF
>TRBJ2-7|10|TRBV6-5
ASARGANEQY
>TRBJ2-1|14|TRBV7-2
ASSPTLIGEGNEQF
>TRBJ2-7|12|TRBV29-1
SGKGTGALQEQY
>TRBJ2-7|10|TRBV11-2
ASSLSSYEQY
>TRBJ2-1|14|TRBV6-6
ASSYSTRQGAGEQF
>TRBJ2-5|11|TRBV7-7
ASSTNRGETQY
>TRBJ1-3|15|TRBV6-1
ASSEVNPPLPGNTIY
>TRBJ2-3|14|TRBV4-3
ASSQGASGLTDTQY
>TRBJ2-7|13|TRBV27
ASKSVGTDSYEQY
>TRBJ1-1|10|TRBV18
ATDQGGPEAF